One sample yielded the 25 T cell receptor beta chains listed below, sequenced in a study of shared clonotypes between healthy human individuals. Sequencing was performed with immunoSEQ multiplex PCR; in TCRdb, only in-frame clones are kept and a portion is missing. The sample has about 490,000 clones, over 70% seen once. Sequenced material: PBMCs. These receptors all stem from a woman in her 40s in good health. Some clones in this sample may be carry-over from other donors' samples.

This chain connects TRBV29-1 to TRBJ1-6, with 10 bases identical to TRBD1. Germline assignment: CDR1 SQVTM and CDR2 ANQGSEA. The CDR3 length is 13 residues. V shed 5 bases, J shed 7 bases, and the junction held 2 bases outside the gene matches. For the CDR3, the DNA is TGCAGCGTTCGGACAGGGGGAAATTCACCCCTCCACTTT. Translation: CSVRTGGNSPLHF.

About this clone itself: This is likely an artifact of a read error, given a far larger clone one base away. The rearrangement uses TRBV7-8 and TRBJ2-7; D not certain. CDR1 and CDR2 from the germline V gene are SGHVS and FQNEAQ. This CDR3 has 13 residues. V lost 8 bases to trimming and J lost 2 bases, with 13 bases between them. The CDR3 here is CASGLTHTYEQYF. CDR3 in DNA: TGTGCCAGCGGCCTGACTCACACCTACGAGCAGTACTTC.

The chain is built from TRBV27 and TRBJ2-1, with 11 bases fitting TRBD2. The length of the CDR3 is 16 residues. The germline V gene has CDR1 MNHEY and CDR2 SMNVEV (reference sequence). Trimming took 2 bases from V and 9 from J; bases not matched to a gene: 9. This CDR3 reads CASSLLVAGGPGEQFF. DNA for the CDR3: TGTGCCAGCAGTTTACTGGTAGCGGGAGGGCCGGGTGAGCAGTTCTTC.

This clone was recorded only once. J is TRBJ1-1 and V is TRBV5-4, with D perhaps matching TRBD1 (5 bases). The CDR3 has 13 residues. Per the germline V gene, CDR1 is SGHNT and CDR2 is YYREEE (reference sequence). V was clipped by 3 bases and J by 1 base, with 7 bases between them. The CDR3 sequence is CASSYDRNTEAFF. In DNA, the CDR3 is TGTGCCAGCAGCTACGACAGGAACACTGAAGCTTTCTTT.

The chain links TRBV18 to TRBJ2-1; the D gene could be TRBD1 or TRBD2 (5 bases each). Germline values: CDR1 KGHSH, CDR2 LQKENI. The ends were cut back, 5 bases at V and 10 bases at J, with 15 bases in the middle. The CDR3 totals 13 residues. The chain's CDR3 is CASSSGPPGEQFF. CDR3 in DNA: TGTGCCAGCTCATCGGGACCGCCGGGGGAGCAGTTCTTC. Full variable domain (outside the CDR3, taken from reference TRBV18 and TRBJ2-1): NAGVMQNPRHLVRRRGQEARLRCSPMKGHSHVYWYRQLPEEGLKFMVYLQKENIIDESGMPKERFSAEFPKEGPSILRIQQVVRGDSAAYFCASSSGPPGEQFFGPGTRLTVL.

In DNA, the CDR3 is TGTGCCAGCAGCTTTGAGGGGTATAGCAATCAGCCCCAGCATTTT. It is translated as CASSFEGYSNQPQHF. The chain carries TRBV12-1 and TRBJ1-5; the D call TRBD1 from the table was never checked on the DNA. TRBV12-1 is flagged as a pseudogene. CDR3 length: 15 residues.

The chain combines TRBV28 with TRBJ2-4, with D possibly being TRBD2 (6 bases). The V and J ends lost 7 bases and 2 bases respectively, with 15 bases between them. There are 15 residues in the CDR3. Germline V gene lookup returns CDR1 MDHEN and CDR2 SYDVKM. The CDR3 loop reads CASTPWGVTKNIQYF. The CDR3 DNA follows: TGTGCCAGCACCCCCTGGGGGGTCACCAAAAACATTCAGTACTTC.

Regarding this clone: This may be a read error, as it is one base from a much larger clone. The chain combines TRBV4-2 with TRBJ1-1, with D uncertain. CDR1 is LGHNA, CDR2 YNFKEQ, per germline. Between the trimmed V and J ends, which lost 4 bases and 1 base, there was a span of 10 bases. The CDR3 consists of 14 residues. CDR3: CASSLNQWNTEAFF. As DNA, the CDR3 is TGTGCCAGCAGCCTTAACCAGTGGAACACTGAAGCTTTCTTT.

Ten or more counts support this clone. The sample has other DNA sequences that encode this CDR3 too. The chain uses TRBV10-2 and TRBJ1-3; TRBD1 matches 10 bases. Germline lookup yields CDR1 WSHSY and CDR2 SAAADI. The CDR3 contains 15 residues. J gave up 2 bases and V 3 bases, and 1 base lay outside the gene matches. This chain's CDR3 is CASSDGQGAGNTIYF. Written as DNA, the CDR3 is TGCGCCAGCAGTGATGGACAGGGGGCTGGAAACACCATATATTTT.

Here the CDR3 DNA reads TGTGCCAGCAGTGACGGGACAGGGCCGAACACCGGGGAGCTGTTTTTT. Its protein product is CASSDGTGPNTGELFF. The chain joins TRBV25-1 to TRBJ2-2; 9 bases map to TRBD1. The CDR3 contains 16 residues. Germline V lookup: CDR1 MGHDK, CDR2 SYGVNS. The junction had 2 bases not matched to a gene; V was cut back by 3 bases and J by 0 bases.

The CDR3 protein is CASSEARQGYGYTF. In nucleotides, the CDR3 is TGTGCCAGCAGTGAAGCAAGACAGGGCTATGGCTACACCTTC. The chain couples TRBV2 to TRBJ1-2; TRBD1 aligns across 7 bases. The CDR3 runs to 14 residues. J was trimmed by 4 bases and V by 0 bases; bases with no gene match: 2. Germline assignment: CDR1 SNHLY and CDR2 FYNNEI.

This clone was detected once. DNA of the CDR3: TGCAGTGCTGCGGCAAACAATGAGCAGTTCTTC. Translating gives CSAAANNEQFF. The chain employs TRBV20-1 and TRBJ2-1; D gene uncertain. The CDR3 loop spans 11 amino acids. Germline-derived CDR1 and CDR2 are DFQATT and SNEGSKA (reference sequence). The V end lost 5 bases, the J end lost 5 bases, and 7 bases lay between the germline ends.

J is TRBJ1-5 and V is TRBV5-6; 7 nucleotides line up with TRBD1. The CDR3 contains 18 residues. The germline V gene has CDR1 SGHDT and CDR2 YYEEEE. V lost 1 base, J lost 5 bases, and 15 bases stayed unmatched. The CDR3 region has the DNA TGTGCCAGCAGCTTGTTCTTCGGGACAGAGCAAAACGATCAGCCCCAGCATTTT. Translation gives CASSLFFGTEQNDQPQHF.

The CDR3 DNA is TGTGCCAGCAGCTTTGTAGGCTCCTACAATGAGCAGTTCTTC. Translated, it gives CASSFVGSYNEQFF. The chain is built from TRBV5-6 and TRBJ2-1; no reliable D call. The V gene lost 2 bases and the J gene lost 0 bases, with 6 bases spanning the gap. There are 14 residues in the CDR3. CDR1 and CDR2 (germline): SGHDT, YYEEEE.

J is TRBJ2-3 and V is TRBV7-9; 8 bases map to TRBD2. Germline assignment: CDR1 SEHNR and CDR2 FQNEAQ (reference sequence). This CDR3 is built from 16 residues. Trimming at V came to 1 base and at J to 3 bases, leaving 6 bases not matched to a gene. The CDR3 here is CASSLEDGRVTDTQYF. The CDR3 DNA reads as TGTGCCAGCAGCTTAGAAGACGGGAGGGTTACAGATACGCAGTATTTT.

The chain joins TRBV30 to TRBJ1-3, with D maybe TRBD1 (5 bases). This CDR3 spans 15 amino acids. Germline CDR1 reads GTSNPN; CDR2 reads SVGIG (reference sequence). The V gene lost 3 bases and the J gene lost 0 bases, with 12 bases spanning the gap. This CDR3 reads CAWSRGAISGNTIYF. The DNA for the CDR3 is TGTGCCTGGAGCCGCGGGGCTATCTCTGGAAACACCATATATTTT.

The rearrangement joins TRBV4-1 to TRBJ1-1; TRBD1 matches at 9 bases. There are 16 residues in the CDR3. After removal of 4 bases from V and 4 bases from J, the junction contained 10 bases not matched to a gene. Germline CDR1 reads MGHRA; CDR2 reads YSYEKL. The CDR3 protein is CASSPGQGGVVTEAFF. The CDR3 coding sequence is TGCGCCAGCAGCCCGGGACAGGGTGGAGTCGTCACTGAAGCTTTCTTT.

Comment on this clone: With only one base between it and a far larger clone, this is likely a read error. Other DNA sequences in this specimen translate into the identical CDR3. The chain links TRBV7-9 to TRBJ2-2, with TRBD2 identical over 10 bases. The CDR3 covers 17 residues. Germline V gene data show CDR1 as SEHNR and CDR2 as FQNEAQ (reference sequence). The CDR3 DNA follows: TGTGCTAGCAGCTCCACTCGGACTAGCGGGAACACCGGGGAGCTGTTTTTT. Its protein product is CASSSTRTSGNTGELFF.

The V call is TRBV28, the J call TRBJ1-5, with a weak D call TRBD1 (5 bases). Trimming left V 9 bases short and J 5 bases short, with 14 bases between. CDR3 length: 13 residues. From germline, CDR1 is MDHEN and CDR2 SYDVKM. The CDR3 DNA sequence: TGTGCCAGTTATGCGGGGGATTATCAGCCCCAGCATTTT. Its protein product is CASYAGDYQPQHF.

Comment on this clone: This is likely an artifact of a read error, given a far larger clone one base away. The chain couples TRBV5-1 to TRBJ1-4, with a possible D match to TRBD1 (5 bases). The CDR3 totals 14 residues. Germline CDR1 reads SGHRS; CDR2 reads YFSETQ. The CDR3 loop reads CASSLGDSNEKLLF. For the CDR3, the DNA is TGCGCCAGCAGCCTAGGGGATTCTAATGAAAAACTGCTTTTT.

Only one count was recorded for this clone. The rearrangement joins TRBV28 to TRBJ1-1; no clear D gene. Germline loops: CDR1 MDHEN, CDR2 SYDVKM. V lost 1 base and J lost 10, with 13 bases in between. This CDR3 comprises 13 residues. This chain's CDR3 is CASSLSQRGAAFF. CDR3 bases: TGTGCCAGCAGTTTATCCCAGCGGGGTGCAGCTTTCTTT.

As for this clone: A far larger clone differs by one base, so this is likely a read error. V is TRBV28 and J is TRBJ2-7; 7 bases agree with TRBD2. The length of the CDR3 is 16 residues. Trimming removed 5 bases from V and 0 bases from J; junction bases left unmatched: 10. Germline assignment: CDR1 MDHEN and CDR2 SYDVKM. The CDR3 DNA reads as TGTGCCAGCAGTCTACTGAGCGGGATTACCTCCTACGAGCAGTACTTC. Translated, it gives CASSLLSGITSYEQYF. The variable domain in full, with the rest retrieved from reference TRBV28 and TRBJ2-7, is DVKVTQSSRYLVKRTGEKVFLECVQDMDHENMFWYRQDPGLGLRLIYFSYDVKMKEKGDIPEGYSVSREKKERFSLILESASTNQTSMYLCASSLLSGITSYEQYFGPGTRLTVT.

About this clone: The junction departs from germline at one end; a sequencing error may be responsible. The CDR3 protein is CASRPQDGLNTEAFF. In DNA form, the CDR3 reads TGTGCTAGCAGGCCCCAAGACGGTTTGAACACTGAAGCTTTCTTT. The chain joins TRBV7-7 to TRBJ1-1; D ambiguous. The CDR3 runs to 15 residues. Germline loops: CDR1 SSHAT, CDR2 FNYEAQ (reference sequence). Using reference TRBV7-7 and TRBJ1-1 for the parts outside the CDR3, the full variable domain is GAGVSQSPRYKVTKRGQDVTLRCDPISSHATLYWYQQALGQGPEFLTYFNYEAQPDKSGLPSDRFSAERPEGSISTLTIQRTEQRDSAMYRCASRPQDGLNTEAFFGQGTRLTVV.

Concerning this clone: With only one base between it and a far larger clone, this is likely a read error. V and J are TRBV6-5 and TRBJ2-7, with 12 bases matching TRBD2. Germline V CDR1 and CDR2: MNHEY, SVGAGI. The CDR3 contains 15 residues. CDR3 bases: TGTGCCAGCAGTTATTCTAGCGGGAGGGGCTACGAGCGGTACTTC. Its translation: CASSYSSGRGYERYF.

The chain uses TRBV2 and TRBJ2-1, with 9 bases that match TRBD2. Germline V gene data show CDR1 as SNHLY and CDR2 as FYNNEI. The CDR3 length is 14 residues. Trimming cost V 5 bases and J 3 bases; bases outside gene matches: 2. The DNA for the CDR3 is TGTGCCAGCAGTTTGACTAGCGGCTACAATGAGCAGTTCTTC. It specifies CASSLTSGYNEQFF.